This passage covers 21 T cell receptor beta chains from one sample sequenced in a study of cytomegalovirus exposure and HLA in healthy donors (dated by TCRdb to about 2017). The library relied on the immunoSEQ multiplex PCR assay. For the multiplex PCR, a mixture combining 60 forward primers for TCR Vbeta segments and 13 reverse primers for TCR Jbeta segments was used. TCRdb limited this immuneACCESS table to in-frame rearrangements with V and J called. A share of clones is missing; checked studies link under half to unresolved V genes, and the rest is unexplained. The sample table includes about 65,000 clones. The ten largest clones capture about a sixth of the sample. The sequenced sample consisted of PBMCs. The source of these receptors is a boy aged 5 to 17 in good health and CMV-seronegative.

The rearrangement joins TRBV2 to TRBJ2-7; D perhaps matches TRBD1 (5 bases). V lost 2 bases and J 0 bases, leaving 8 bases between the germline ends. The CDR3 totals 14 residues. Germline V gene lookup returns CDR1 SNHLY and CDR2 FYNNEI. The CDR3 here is CASSETGVSYEQYF. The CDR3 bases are TGTGCCAGCAGTGAAACAGGTGTCTCCTACGAGCAGTACTTC. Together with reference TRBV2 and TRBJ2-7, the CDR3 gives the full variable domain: EPEVTQTPSHQVTQMGQEVILRCVPISNHLYFYWYRQILGQKVEFLVSFYNNEISEKSEIFDDQFSVERPDGSNFTLKIRSTKLEDSAMYFCASSETGVSYEQYFGPGTRLTVT.

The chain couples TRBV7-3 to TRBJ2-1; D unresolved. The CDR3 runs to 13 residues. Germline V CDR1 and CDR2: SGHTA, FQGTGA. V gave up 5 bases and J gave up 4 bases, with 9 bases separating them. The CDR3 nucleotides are TGTGCCAGCAGCCTTTTAACATACAATGAGCAGTTCTTC. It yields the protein CASSLLTYNEQFF.

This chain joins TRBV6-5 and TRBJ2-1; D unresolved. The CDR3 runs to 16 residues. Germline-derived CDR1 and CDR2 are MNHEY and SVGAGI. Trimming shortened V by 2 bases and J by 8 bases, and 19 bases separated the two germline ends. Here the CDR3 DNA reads TGTGCCAGCAGTTACGAGCAGGCGACCCTCCGCGATGAGCAGTTCTTC. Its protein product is CASSYEQATLRDEQFF.

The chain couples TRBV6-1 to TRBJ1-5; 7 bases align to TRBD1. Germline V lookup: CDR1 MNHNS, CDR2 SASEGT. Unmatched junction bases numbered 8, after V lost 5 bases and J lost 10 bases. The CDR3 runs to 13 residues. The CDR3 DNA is TGTGCCAGCAGTAAAGGGACAGCCACTCCCCAGCATTTT. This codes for CASSKGTATPQHF.

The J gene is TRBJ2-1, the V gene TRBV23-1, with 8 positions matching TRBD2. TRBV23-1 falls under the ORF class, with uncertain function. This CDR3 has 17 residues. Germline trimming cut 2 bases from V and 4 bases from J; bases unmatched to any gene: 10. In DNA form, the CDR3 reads TGCGCCAGCAGTCAACGAAGGCGGGAGGCTACATACAATGAGCAGTTCTTC. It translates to CASSQRRREATYNEQFF.

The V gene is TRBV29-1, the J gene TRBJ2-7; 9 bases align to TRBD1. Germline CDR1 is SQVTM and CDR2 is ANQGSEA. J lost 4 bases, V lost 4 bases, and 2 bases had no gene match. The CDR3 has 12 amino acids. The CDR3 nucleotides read TGCAGCGTTGGGGGACAGGGATACGAGCAGTACTTC. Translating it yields CSVGGQGYEQYF.

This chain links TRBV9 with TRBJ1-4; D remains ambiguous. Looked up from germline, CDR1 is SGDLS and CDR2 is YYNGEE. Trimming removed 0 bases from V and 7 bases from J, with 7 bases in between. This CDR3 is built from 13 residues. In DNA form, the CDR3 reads TGTGCCAGCAGCGTAGGGAGGGCTGAAAAACTGTTTTTT. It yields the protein CASSVGRAEKLFF.

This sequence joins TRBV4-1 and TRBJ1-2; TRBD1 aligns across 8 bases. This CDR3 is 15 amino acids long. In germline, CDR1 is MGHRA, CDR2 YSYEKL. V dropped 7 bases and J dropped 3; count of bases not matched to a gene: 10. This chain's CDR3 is CASTQGADNDYGYTF. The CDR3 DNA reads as TGCGCCAGCACGCAGGGGGCGGATAACGACTATGGCTACACCTTC.

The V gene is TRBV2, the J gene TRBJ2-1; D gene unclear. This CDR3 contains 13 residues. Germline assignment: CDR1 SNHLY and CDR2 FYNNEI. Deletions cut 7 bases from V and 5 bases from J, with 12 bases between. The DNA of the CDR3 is TGTGCCAGCATGAAGTGGTCGGACAATGAGCAGTTCTTC. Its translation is CASMKWSDNEQFF.

In nucleotides, the CDR3 is TGTGCCATCAGTGAGTTCAGGGAGGGGGATACGCAGTATTTT. Translation: CAISEFREGDTQYF. The genes are TRBV10-3 and TRBJ2-3, with TRBD2 matching over 7 bases. CDR1 and CDR2 (germline): ENHRY, SYGVKD. V lost 1 base, J lost 6 bases, and 4 bases stayed unmatched. The CDR3 covers 14 residues.

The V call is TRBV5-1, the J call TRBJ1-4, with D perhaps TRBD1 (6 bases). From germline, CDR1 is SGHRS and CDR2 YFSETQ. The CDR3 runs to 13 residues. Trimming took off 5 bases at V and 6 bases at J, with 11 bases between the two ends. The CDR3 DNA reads TGCGCCAGCAGGGCGGACAGTCATGAAAAACTGTTTTTT. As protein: CASRADSHEKLFF.

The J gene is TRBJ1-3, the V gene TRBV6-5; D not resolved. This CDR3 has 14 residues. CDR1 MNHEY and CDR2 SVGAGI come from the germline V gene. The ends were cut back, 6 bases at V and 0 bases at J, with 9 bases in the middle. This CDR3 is CASRNGFSGNTIYF. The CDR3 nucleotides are TGTGCCAGCAGAAACGGTTTCTCTGGAAACACCATATATTTT.

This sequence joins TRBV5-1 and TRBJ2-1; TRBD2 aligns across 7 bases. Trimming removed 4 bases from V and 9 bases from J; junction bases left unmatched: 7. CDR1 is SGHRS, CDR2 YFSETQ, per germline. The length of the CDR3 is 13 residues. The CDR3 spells CASSPGPGGEQFF. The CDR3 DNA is TGCGCCAGCAGCCCGGGACCGGGAGGTGAGCAGTTCTTC.

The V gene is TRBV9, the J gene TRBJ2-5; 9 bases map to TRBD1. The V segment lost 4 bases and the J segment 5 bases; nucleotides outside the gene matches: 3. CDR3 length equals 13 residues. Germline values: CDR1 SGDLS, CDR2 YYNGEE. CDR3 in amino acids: CASSSGQGETQYF. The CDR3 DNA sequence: TGTGCCAGCAGCTCCGGACAGGGGGAGACCCAGTACTTC.

CDR3 amino acids: CATSREGSRSGVEQFF. DNA of the CDR3: TGTGCCACCAGCAGAGAGGGTAGCCGGTCGGGTGTGGAGCAGTTCTTC. V gene TRBV15 combines with J gene TRBJ2-1; no clear D. The V end was cut by 0 bases, the J end by 10 bases, with 19 bases between. CDR3 length: 16 residues. Germline CDR1 and CDR2: LNHNV and YYDKDF (reference sequence).

CDR3 bases: TGTGCCTGGAGCGCCACAATCTCTAGCGGGAGGGCCGGGGTGTACGAGCAGTACTTC. Translation: CAWSATISSGRAGVYEQYF. The rearrangement joins TRBV30 to TRBJ2-7; TRBD2 agrees at 12 bases. The V gene's germline CDR1 is GTSNPN and CDR2 SVGIG (reference sequence). The CDR3 is made up of 19 amino acids. The V and J ends lost 3 bases and 4 bases, in that order; junction bases with no gene match: 19.

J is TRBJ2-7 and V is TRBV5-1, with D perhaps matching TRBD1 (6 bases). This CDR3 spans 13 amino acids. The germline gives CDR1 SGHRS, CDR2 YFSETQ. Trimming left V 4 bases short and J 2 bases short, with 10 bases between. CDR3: CASSPEGAYEQYF. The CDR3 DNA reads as TGCGCCAGCAGCCCCGAGGGGGCCTACGAGCAGTACTTC.

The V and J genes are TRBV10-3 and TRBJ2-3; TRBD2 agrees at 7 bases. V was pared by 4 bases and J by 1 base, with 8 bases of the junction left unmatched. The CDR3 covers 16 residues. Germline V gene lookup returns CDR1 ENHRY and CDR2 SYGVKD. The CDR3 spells CAISGASGPGTDTQYF. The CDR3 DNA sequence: TGTGCCATCAGTGGGGCTAGCGGTCCCGGCACAGATACGCAGTATTTT.

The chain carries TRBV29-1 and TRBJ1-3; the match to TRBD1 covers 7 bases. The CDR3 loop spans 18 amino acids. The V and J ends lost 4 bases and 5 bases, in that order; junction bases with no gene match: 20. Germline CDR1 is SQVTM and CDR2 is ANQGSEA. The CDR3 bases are TGCAGCGTTGTAGTTCAGGGGGAAAGTAGACTTACAAGAAACACCATATATTTT. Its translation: CSVVVQGESRLTRNTIYF.

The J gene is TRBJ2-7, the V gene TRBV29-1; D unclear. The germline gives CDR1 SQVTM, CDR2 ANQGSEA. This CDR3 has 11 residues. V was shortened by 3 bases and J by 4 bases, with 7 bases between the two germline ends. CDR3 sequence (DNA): TGCAGCGTTGAGACATATTACGAGCAGTACTTC. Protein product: CSVETYYEQYF.

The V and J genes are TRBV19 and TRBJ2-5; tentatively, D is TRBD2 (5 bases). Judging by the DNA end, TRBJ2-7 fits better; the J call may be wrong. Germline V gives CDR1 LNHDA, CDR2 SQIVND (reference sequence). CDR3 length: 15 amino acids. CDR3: CASRLGVDSSYEQYF. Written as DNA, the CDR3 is TGTGCCAGCCGACTTGGAGTGGACTCCTCCTACGAGCAGTACTTC.